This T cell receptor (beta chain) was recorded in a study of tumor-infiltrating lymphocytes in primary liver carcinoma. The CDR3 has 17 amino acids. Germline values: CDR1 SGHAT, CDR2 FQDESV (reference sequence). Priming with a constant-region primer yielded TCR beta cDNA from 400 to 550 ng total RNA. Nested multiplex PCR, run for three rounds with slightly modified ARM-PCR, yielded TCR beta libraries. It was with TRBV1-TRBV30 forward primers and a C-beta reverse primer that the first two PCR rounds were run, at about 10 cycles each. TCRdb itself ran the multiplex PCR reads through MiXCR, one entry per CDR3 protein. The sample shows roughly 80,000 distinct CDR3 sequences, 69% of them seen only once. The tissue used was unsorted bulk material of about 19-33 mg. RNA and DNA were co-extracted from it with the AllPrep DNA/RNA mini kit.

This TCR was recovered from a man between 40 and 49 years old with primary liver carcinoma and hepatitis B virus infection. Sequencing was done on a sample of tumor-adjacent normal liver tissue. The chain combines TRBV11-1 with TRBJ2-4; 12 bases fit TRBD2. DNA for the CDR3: TGTCTCAGCAGCTTTCCCTGGACTAGCGGGACCAAAAACATTCAGTACTTC. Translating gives CLSSFPWTSGTKNIQYF. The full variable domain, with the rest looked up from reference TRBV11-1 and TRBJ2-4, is EAEVAQSPRYKITEKSQAVAFWCDPISGHATLYWYRQILGQGPELLVQFQDESVVDDSQLPKDRFSAERLKGVDSTLKIQPAELGDSAMYLCLSSFPWTSGTKNIQYFGAGTRLSVL.